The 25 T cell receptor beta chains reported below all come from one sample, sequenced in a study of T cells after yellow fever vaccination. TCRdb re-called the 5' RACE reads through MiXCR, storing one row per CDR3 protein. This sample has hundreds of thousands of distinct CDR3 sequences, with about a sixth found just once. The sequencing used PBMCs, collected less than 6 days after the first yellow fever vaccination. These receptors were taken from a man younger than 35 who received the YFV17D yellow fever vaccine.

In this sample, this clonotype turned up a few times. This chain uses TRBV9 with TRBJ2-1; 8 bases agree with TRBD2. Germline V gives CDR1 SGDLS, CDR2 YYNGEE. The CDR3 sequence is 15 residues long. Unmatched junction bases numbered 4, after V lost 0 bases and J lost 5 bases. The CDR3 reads CASSVDGGAHNEQFF. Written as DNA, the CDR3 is TGTGCCAGCAGCGTAGACGGGGGGGCCCACAATGAGCAGTTCTTC.

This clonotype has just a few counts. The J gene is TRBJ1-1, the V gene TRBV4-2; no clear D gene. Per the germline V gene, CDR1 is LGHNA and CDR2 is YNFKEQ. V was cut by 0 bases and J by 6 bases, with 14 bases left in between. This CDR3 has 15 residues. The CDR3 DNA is TGTGCCAGCAGCCAAGATCTGCCAGGCAGCGCTGAAGCTTTCTTT. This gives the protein CASSQDLPGSAEAFF.

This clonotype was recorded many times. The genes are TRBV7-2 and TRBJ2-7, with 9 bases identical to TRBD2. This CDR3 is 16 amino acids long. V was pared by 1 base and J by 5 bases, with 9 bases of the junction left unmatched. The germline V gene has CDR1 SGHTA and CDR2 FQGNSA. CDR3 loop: CASSLEGGGAGHEQYV. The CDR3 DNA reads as TGTGCCAGCAGCTTAGAAGGCGGGGGGGCCGGTCACGAGCAGTACGTC.

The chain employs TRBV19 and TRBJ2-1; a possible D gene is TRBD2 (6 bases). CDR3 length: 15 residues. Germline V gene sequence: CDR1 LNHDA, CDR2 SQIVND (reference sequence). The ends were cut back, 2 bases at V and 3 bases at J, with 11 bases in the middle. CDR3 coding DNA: TGTGCCAGTAGTATAACGGGCGGGAACTACAATGAGCAGTTCTTC. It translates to CASSITGGNYNEQFF.

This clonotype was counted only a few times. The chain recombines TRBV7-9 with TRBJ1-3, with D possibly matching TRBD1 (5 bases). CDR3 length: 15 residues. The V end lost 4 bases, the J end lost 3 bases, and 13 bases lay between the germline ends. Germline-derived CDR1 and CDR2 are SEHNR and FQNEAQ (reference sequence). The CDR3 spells CASSSSRGYGNTIYF. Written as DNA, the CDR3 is TGTGCCAGCAGCTCTTCCCGGGGGTATGGAAACACCATATATTTT.

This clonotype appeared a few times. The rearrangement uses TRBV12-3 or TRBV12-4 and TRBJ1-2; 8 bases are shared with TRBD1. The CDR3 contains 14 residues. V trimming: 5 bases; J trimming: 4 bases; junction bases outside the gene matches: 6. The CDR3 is CASSLTGGSYGYTF. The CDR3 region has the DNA TGTGCCAGCAGTCTAACAGGGGGTAGCTATGGCTACACCTTC.

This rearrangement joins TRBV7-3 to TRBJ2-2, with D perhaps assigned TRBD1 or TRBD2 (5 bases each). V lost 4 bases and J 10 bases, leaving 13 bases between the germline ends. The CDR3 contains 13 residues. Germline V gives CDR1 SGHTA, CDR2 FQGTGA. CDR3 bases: TGTGCCAGCAGCTCGGGACCGTCTGAGGAGCTGTTTTTT. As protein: CASSSGPSEELFF.

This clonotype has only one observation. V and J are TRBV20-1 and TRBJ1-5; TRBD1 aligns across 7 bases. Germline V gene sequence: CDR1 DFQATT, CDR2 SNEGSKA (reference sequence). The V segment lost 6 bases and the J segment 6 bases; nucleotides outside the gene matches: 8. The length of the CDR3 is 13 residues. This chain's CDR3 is CSAIDRAAQPQHF. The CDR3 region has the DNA TGCAGTGCGATCGACAGGGCAGCTCAGCCCCAGCATTTT.

CDR3 loop: CASSEIGQGADSTQYF. The CDR3 region has the DNA TGTGCCAGCAGCGAGATTGGACAGGGGGCGGATTCCACGCAGTATTTT. This chain links TRBV7-9 with TRBJ2-3, with 11 bases that match TRBD1. V was clipped by 5 bases and J by 9 bases; unmatched bases: 13. This CDR3 is built from 16 residues. In germline, CDR1 is SEHNR, CDR2 FQNEAQ (reference sequence).

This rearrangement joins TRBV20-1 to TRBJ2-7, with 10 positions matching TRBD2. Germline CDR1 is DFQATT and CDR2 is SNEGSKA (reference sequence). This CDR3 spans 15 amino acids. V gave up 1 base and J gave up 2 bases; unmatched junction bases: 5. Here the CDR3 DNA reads TGCAGTGCTAGAGTCACTAGCGGGGAAACCTACGAGCAGTACTTC. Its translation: CSARVTSGETYEQYF.

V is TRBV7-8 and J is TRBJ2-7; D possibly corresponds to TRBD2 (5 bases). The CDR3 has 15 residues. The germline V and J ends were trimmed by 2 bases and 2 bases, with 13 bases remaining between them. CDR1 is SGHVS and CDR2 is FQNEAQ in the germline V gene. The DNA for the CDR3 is TGTGCCAGCAGCTTATCCCCCCGGGATCCCTACGAGCAGTACGTC. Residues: CASSLSPRDPYEQYV.

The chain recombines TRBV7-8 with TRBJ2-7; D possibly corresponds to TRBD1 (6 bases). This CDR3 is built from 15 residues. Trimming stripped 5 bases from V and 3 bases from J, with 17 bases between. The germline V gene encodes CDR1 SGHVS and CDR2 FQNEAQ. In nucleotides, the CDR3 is TGTGCCAGCAGCATCGTACAGGGTCACGTCTACGAGCAGTACGTC. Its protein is CASSIVQGHVYEQYV.

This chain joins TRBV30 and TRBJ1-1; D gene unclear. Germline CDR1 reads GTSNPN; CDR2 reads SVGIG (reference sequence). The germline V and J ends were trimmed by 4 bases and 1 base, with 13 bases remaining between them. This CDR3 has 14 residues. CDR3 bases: TGTGCCTGGATCCCCGATCCCGGGAACACTGAAGCTTTCTTT. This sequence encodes CAWIPDPGNTEAFF.

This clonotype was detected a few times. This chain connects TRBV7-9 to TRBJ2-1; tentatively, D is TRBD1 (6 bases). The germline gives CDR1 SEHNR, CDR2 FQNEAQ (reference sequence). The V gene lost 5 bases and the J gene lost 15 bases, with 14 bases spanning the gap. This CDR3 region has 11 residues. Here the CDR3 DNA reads TGTGCCAGCAGCGGCAACAGGGATCCGTTCTTC. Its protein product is CASSGNRDPFF.

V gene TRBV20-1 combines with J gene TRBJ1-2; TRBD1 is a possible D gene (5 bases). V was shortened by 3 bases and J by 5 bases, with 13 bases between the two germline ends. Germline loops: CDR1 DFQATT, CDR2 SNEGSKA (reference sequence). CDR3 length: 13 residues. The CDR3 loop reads CSARAGTKYGYTF. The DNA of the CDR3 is TGCAGTGCTAGGGCCGGGACCAAGTATGGCTACACCTTC.

Written as DNA, the CDR3 is TGTGCCAGCAGCCAAGGAGGACATCAGCCCCAGCATTTT. It yields the protein CASSQGGHQPQHF. The chain joins TRBV3-1 to TRBJ1-5; D not resolved. V lost 1 base and J 5 bases, leaving 6 bases between the germline ends. The CDR3 sequence is 13 residues long. Germline lookup yields CDR1 LGHDT and CDR2 YNNKEL (reference sequence). Based on the CDR3 plus reference TRBV3-1 and TRBJ1-5, the full variable domain is DTAVSQTPKYLVTQMGNDKSIKCEQNLGHDTMYWYKQDSKKFLKIMFSYNNKELIINETVPNRFSPKSPDKAHLNLHINSLELGDSAVYFCASSQGGHQPQHFGDGTRLSIL.

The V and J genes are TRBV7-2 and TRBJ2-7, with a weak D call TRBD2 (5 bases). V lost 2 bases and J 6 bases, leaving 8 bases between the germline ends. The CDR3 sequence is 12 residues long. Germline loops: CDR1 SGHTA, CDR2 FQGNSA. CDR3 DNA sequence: TGTGCCAGCAGCTTAATTCGGGGCGAGCAGTACTTC. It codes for CASSLIRGEQYF.

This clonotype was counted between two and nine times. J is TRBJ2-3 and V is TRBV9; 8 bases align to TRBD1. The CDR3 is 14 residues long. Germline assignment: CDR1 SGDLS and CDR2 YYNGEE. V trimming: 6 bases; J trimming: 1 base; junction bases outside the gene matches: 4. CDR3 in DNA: TGTGCCAGCACCCAGGGGGCGGGCACAGATACGCAGTATTTT. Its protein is CASTQGAGTDTQYF. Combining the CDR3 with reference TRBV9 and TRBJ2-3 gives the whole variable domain DSGVTQTPKHLITATGQRVTLRCSPRSGDLSVYWYQQSLDQGLQFLIQYYNGEERAKGNILERFSAQQFPDLHSELNLSSLELGDSALYFCASTQGAGTDTQYFGPGTRLTVL.

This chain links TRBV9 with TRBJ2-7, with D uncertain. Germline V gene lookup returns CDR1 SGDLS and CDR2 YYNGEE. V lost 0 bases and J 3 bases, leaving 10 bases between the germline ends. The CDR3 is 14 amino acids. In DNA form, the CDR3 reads TGTGCCAGCAGCGTAGGCGGAGAGAGCTACGAGCAGTACTTC. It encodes CASSVGGESYEQYF.

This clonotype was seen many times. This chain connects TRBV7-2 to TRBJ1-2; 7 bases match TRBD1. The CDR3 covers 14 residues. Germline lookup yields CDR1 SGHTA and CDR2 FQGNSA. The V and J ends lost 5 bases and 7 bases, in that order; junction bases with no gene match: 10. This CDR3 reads CASSQRQGPSGYTF. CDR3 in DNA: TGTGCCAGCAGCCAGAGACAGGGACCGAGTGGCTACACCTTC.

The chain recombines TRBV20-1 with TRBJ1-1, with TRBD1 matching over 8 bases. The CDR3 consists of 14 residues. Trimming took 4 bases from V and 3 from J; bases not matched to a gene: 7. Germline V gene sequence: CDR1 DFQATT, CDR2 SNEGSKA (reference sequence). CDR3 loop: CSANSGGWYTEAFF. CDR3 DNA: TGCAGTGCTAACTCAGGGGGCTGGTACACTGAAGCTTTCTTT.

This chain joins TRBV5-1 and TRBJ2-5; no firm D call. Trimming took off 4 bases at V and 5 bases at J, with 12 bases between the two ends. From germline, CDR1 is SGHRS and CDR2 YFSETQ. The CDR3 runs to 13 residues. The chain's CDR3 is CASSRFDWETQYF. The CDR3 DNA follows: TGCGCCAGCAGCCGATTCGACTGGGAGACCCAGTACTTC.

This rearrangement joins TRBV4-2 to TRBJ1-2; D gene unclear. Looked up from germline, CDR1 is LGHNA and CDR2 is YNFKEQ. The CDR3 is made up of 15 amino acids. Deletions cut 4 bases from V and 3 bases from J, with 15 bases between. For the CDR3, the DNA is TGTGCCAGCAGCCCAGAGGACCGGGTCTACTATGGCTACACCTTC. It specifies CASSPEDRVYYGYTF.

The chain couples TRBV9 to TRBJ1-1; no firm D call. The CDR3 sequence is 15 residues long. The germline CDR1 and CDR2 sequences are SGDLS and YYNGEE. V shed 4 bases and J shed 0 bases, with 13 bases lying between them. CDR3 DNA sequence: TGTGCCAGCAGCATCTCACAGTCCATGAACACTGAAGCTTTCTTT. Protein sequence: CASSISQSMNTEAFF. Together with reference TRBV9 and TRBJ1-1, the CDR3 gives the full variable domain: DSGVTQTPKHLITATGQRVTLRCSPRSGDLSVYWYQQSLDQGLQFLIQYYNGEERAKGNILERFSAQQFPDLHSELNLSSLELGDSALYFCASSISQSMNTEAFFGQGTRLTVV.

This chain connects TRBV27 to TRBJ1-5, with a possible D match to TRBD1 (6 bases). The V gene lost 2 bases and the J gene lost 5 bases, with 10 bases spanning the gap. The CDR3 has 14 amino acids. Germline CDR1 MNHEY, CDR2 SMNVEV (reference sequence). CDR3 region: CASSLRKGDQPQHF. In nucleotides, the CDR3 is TGTGCCAGCAGTTTACGTAAGGGGGATCAGCCCCAGCATTTT.